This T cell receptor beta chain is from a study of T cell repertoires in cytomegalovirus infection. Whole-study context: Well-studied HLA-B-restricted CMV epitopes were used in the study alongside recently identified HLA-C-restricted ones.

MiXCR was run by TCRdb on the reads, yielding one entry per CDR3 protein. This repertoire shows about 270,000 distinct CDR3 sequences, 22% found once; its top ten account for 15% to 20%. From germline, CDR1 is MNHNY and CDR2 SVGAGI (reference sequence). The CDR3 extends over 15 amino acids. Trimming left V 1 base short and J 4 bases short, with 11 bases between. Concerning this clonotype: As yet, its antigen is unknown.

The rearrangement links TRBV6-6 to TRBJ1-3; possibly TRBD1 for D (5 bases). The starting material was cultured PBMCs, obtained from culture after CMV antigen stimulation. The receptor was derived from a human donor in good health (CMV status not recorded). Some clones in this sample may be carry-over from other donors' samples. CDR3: CASSYWRGTGNTIYF. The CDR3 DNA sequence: TGTGCCAGCAGTTACTGGAGGGGCACCGGAAACACCATATATTTT.